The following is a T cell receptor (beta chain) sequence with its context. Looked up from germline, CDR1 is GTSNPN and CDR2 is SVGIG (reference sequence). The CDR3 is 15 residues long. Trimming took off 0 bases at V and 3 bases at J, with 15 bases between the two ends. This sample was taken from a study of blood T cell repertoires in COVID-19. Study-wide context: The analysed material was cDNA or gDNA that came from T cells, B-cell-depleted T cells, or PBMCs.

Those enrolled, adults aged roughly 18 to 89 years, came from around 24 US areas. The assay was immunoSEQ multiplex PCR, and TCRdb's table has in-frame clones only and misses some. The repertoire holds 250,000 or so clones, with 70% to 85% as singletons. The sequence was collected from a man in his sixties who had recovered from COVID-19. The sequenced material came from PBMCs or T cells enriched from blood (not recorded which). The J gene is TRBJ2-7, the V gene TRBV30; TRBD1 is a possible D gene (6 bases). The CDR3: CAWSVNREGGYEQYF. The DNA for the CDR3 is TGTGCCTGGAGTGTAAACAGGGAAGGGGGCTACGAGCAGTACTTC.